The rows below give T cell receptor beta chains drawn from one sample of a study of CD8 T cells in ankylosing spondylitis. TCRdb itself ran the 5' RACE reads through MiXCR, one entry per CDR3 protein. This table has roughly 440,000 distinct CDR3 sequences, about 15% appearing once. Sequences were obtained from blood, either unsorted or a sorted T cell fraction (not recorded which). The receptors were gathered from a male donor with ankylosing spondylitis. The CDR3 runs from the conserved cysteine through the conserved F or W. D genes are given only for firm matches. Clone size is not always given. Where it is, it says once, few, many or a class for expanded clones.

cdr3_aa: CASSQRTSGSQYF
cdr3_nt: TGTGCCAGCAGCCAAAGAACTAGCGGATCGCAGTACTTC
clone_size: -
d_call: TRBD2
j_call: TRBJ2-7
v_call: TRBV3-1

cdr3_aa: CASSATGTGVTNYGYTF
cdr3_nt: TGTGCCAGCAGTGCTACCGGGACAGGTGTTACTAACTATGGCTACACCTTC
clone_size: many
d_call: TRBD1
j_call: TRBJ1-2
v_call: TRBV12-3/TRBV12-4

cdr3_aa: CATSDMGTGGQETQYF
cdr3_nt: TGTGCCACCAGTGATATGGGGACAGGGGGGCAAGAGACCCAGTACTTC
clone_size: few
d_call: TRBD1
j_call: TRBJ2-5
v_call: TRBV24-1

cdr3_aa: CASKGRAGLYGYTF
cdr3_nt: TGTGCCAGCAAGGGGAGGGCAGGGTTGTATGGCTACACCTTC
clone_size: -
d_call: -
j_call: TRBJ1-2
v_call: TRBV28

cdr3_aa: CASSRSGGAGEQFF
cdr3_nt: TGTGCCAGCAGCCGTAGCGGGGGGGCTGGTGAGCAGTTCTTC
clone_size: few
d_call: TRBD2
j_call: TRBJ2-1
v_call: TRBV3-1

cdr3_aa: CASNIQVRETQYF
cdr3_nt: TGTGCCAGCAATATCCAAGTGAGGGAGACCCAGTACTTC
clone_size: -
d_call: -
j_call: TRBJ2-5
v_call: TRBV5-8

cdr3_aa: CASRASSETQYF
cdr3_nt: TGTGCCAGCAGGGCTAGCTCCGAGACCCAGTACTTC
clone_size: -
d_call: -
j_call: TRBJ2-5
v_call: TRBV12-3/TRBV12-4

cdr3_aa: CSVRTASYGYTF
cdr3_nt: TGCAGCGTACGGACAGCATCCTATGGCTACACCTTC
clone_size: -
d_call: -
j_call: TRBJ1-2
v_call: TRBV29-1

cdr3_aa: CASSLPSLWGTQYF
cdr3_nt: TGTGCCAGCAGTTTACCATCATTGTGGGGGACCCAGTACTTC
clone_size: -
d_call: -
j_call: TRBJ2-5
v_call: TRBV28

cdr3_aa: CASSLRLAGGETDTQYF
cdr3_nt: TGCGCCAGCAGCCTACGACTAGCGGGAGGGGAGACAGATACGCAGTATTTT
clone_size: -
d_call: TRBD2
j_call: TRBJ2-3
v_call: TRBV5-1

cdr3_aa: CSVGDRAVYEQYF
cdr3_nt: TGCAGCGTTGGGGACAGGGCCGTTTACGAGCAGTACTTC
clone_size: many
d_call: TRBD1
j_call: TRBJ2-7
v_call: TRBV29-1

cdr3_aa: CAWSVGPPSNEQFF
cdr3_nt: TGTGCCTGGAGTGTCGGTCCCCCGAGCAATGAGCAGTTCTTC
clone_size: -
d_call: -
j_call: TRBJ2-1
v_call: TRBV30

cdr3_aa: CASSVRNGEAGELFF
cdr3_nt: TGTGCCAGCAGCGTCCGGAACGGCGAAGCCGGGGAGCTGTTTTTT
clone_size: few
d_call: -
j_call: TRBJ2-2
v_call: TRBV9

cdr3_aa: CASSGVERGGSDTQYF
cdr3_nt: TGTGCCAGCAGTGGTGTCGAGCGGGGGGGGTCAGATACGCAGTATTTT
clone_size: few
d_call: TRBD2
j_call: TRBJ2-3
v_call: TRBV2

cdr3_aa: CASSPQAGGPGEQYF
cdr3_nt: TGTGCCAGCAGCCCCCAGGCGGGAGGGCCAGGGGAGCAGTACTTC
clone_size: -
d_call: TRBD2
j_call: TRBJ2-7
v_call: TRBV5-6

cdr3_aa: CALGAGGFNEQFF
cdr3_nt: TGTGCCCTCGGGGCGGGGGGCTTTAATGAGCAGTTCTTC
clone_size: few
d_call: TRBD2
j_call: TRBJ2-1
v_call: TRBV2

cdr3_aa: CATITGDTEAFF
cdr3_nt: TGTGCCACCATTACAGGGGACACTGAAGCTTTCTTT
clone_size: -
d_call: TRBD1
j_call: TRBJ1-1
v_call: TRBV24-1

cdr3_aa: CASSLRGSGGARTKNIQYF
cdr3_nt: TGTGCCAGCAGCTTACGGGGAAGCGGGGGGGCTAGGACCAAAAACATTCAGTACTTC
clone_size: once
d_call: TRBD2
j_call: TRBJ2-4
v_call: TRBV11-2

cdr3_aa: CASSQFHTGGAYNEQFF
cdr3_nt: TGCGCCAGCAGCCAGTTCCATACAGGGGGCGCGTACAATGAGCAGTTCTTC
clone_size: few
d_call: TRBD1
j_call: TRBJ2-1
v_call: TRBV4-1

cdr3_aa: CASGAGMNTEAFF
cdr3_nt: TGTGCCAGCGGGGCAGGGATGAACACTGAAGCTTTCTTT
clone_size: few
d_call: -
j_call: TRBJ1-1
v_call: TRBV28

cdr3_aa: CSARPGSMNTEAFF
cdr3_nt: TGCAGTGCTAGACCAGGGTCCATGAACACTGAAGCTTTCTTT
clone_size: -
d_call: -
j_call: TRBJ1-1
v_call: TRBV20-1

cdr3_aa: CAISGLRGAFEQYF
cdr3_nt: TGTGCCATCAGTGGCCTCAGGGGCGCGTTCGAGCAGTACTTC
clone_size: -
d_call: -
j_call: TRBJ2-7
v_call: TRBV10-3

cdr3_aa: CSARDHSTSGSSSKQYF
cdr3_nt: TGCAGTGCTAGAGATCACAGCACCAGCGGGAGTTCAAGTAAGCAGTATTTT
clone_size: few
d_call: TRBD2
j_call: TRBJ2-3
v_call: TRBV20-1